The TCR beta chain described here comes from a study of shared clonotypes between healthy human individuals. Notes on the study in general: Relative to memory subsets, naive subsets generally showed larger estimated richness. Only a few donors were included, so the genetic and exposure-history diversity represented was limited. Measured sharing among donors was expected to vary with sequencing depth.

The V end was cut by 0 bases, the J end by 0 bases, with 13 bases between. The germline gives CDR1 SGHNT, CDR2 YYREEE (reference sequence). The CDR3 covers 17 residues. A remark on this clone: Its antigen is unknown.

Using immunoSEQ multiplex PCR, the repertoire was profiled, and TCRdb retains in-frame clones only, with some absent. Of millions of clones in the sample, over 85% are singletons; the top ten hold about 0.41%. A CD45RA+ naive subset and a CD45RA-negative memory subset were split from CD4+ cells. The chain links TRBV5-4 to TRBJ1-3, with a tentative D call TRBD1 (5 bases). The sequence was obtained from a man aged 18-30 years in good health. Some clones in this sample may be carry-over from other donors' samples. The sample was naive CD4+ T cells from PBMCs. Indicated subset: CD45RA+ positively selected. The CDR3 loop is CASSLGARGFSGNTIYF. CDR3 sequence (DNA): TGTGCCAGCAGCTTGGGGGCTAGGGGATTCTCTGGAAACACCATATATTTT.